What follows are 29 T cell receptor beta chains derived from one specimen sequenced in a study of cytomegalovirus exposure and HLA in healthy donors. Use of 60 Vbeta and 13 Jbeta primers characterized the PCR. Sequencing used immunoSEQ multiplex PCR; TCRdb keeps in-frame clones, though not all of them. Among roughly 160,000 clones listed, around three quarters were seen once. Material: PBMCs. These receptors all come from a man between 25 and 39 years old in good health and CMV-seropositive.

The CDR3 nucleotides read TGTGCCAGCAGCTTGGGGCCCGGGGTAGGCTTAGCTGAAGCTTTCTTT. Its translation: CASSLGPGVGLAEAFF. This rearrangement joins TRBV5-4 to TRBJ1-1, with D hard to call. Trimming shortened V by 0 bases and J by 6 bases, and 18 bases separated the two germline ends. Germline lookup yields CDR1 SGHNT and CDR2 YYREEE (reference sequence). The CDR3 sequence is 16 residues long.

V gene TRBV19 combines with J gene TRBJ1-6; D might be TRBD1 (6 bases). Trimming removed 6 bases at V and 4 bases at J, with 19 bases between. Germline-derived CDR1 and CDR2 are LNHDA and SQIVND (reference sequence). CDR3 length equals 17 residues. The DNA for the CDR3 is TGTGCCAGTAGGTCGGGGAATGGACAGACTTATAATTCACCCCTCCACTTT. Translated, it gives CASRSGNGQTYNSPLHF.

V and J are TRBV19 and TRBJ2-7, with D perhaps matching TRBD1 (6 bases). The CDR3 totals 13 residues. The germline CDR1 and CDR2 sequences are LNHDA and SQIVND (reference sequence). Trimming took 5 bases from V and 2 from J, leaving 10 bases between them. In DNA, the CDR3 is TGTGCCAGTAGTGAACAGGGTACCTACGAGCAGTACTTC. Amino acid sequence: CASSEQGTYEQYF.

J is TRBJ2-2 and V is TRBV5-1, with TRBD1 matching 9 bases. Germline V CDR1 and CDR2: SGHRS, YFSETQ. The CDR3 covers 16 residues. The J segment lost 6 bases and the V segment lost 0 bases, leaving 6 bases of the junction unmatched. DNA for the CDR3: TGCGCCAGCAGCTTGGCCTTACAGGGGGCTGCCGGGGAGCTGTTTTTT. It specifies CASSLALQGAAGELFF.

The V call is TRBV25-1, the J call TRBJ2-7; D is perhaps TRBD1 (5 bases). The CDR3 is made up of 14 amino acids. Trimming stripped 3 bases from V and 3 bases from J, with 12 bases between. Germline loops: CDR1 MGHDK, CDR2 SYGVNS. The CDR3 loop is CASSDFRVSYEQYF. CDR3 sequence (DNA): TGTGCCAGCAGTGACTTCAGGGTTAGCTACGAGCAGTACTTC.

The CDR3 region is CASSLTSPGNEQFF. CDR3 DNA: TGTGCCAGCAGCTTGACTAGTCCGGGCAATGAGCAGTTCTTC. The V and J genes are TRBV11-2 and TRBJ2-1; weak D call: TRBD2 (6 bases). Germline V CDR1 and CDR2: SGHAT, FQNNGV. Trimming cost V 3 bases and J 6 bases, with 12 bases left between them. CDR3 length equals 14 residues.

There are a few counts of this clone. The chain links TRBV7-3 to TRBJ2-1; possible D gene TRBD2, 5 bases. The CDR3 spans 17 residues. V was trimmed by 2 bases and J by 4 bases, leaving 18 bases between them. Germline lookup yields CDR1 SGHTA and CDR2 FQGTGA. CDR3 in DNA: TGTGCCAGCAGCTTAGGGTCTCGGACTCTGGGGTACAATGAGCAGTTCTTC. Its protein product is CASSLGSRTLGYNEQFF.

This chain uses TRBV5-1 with TRBJ1-4, with no clear D. V was trimmed by 0 bases and J by 8 bases, leaving 11 bases between them. Germline lookup yields CDR1 SGHRS and CDR2 YFSETQ. The CDR3 runs to 14 residues. DNA for the CDR3: TGCGCCAGCAGCTTGGGGCCTGAGGGCGAAAAACTGTTTTTT. It is translated as CASSLGPEGEKLFF.

A few counts support this clone. The chain recombines TRBV11-3 with TRBJ2-1; weak D call: TRBD2 (5 bases). Germline values: CDR1 SGHNT, CDR2 YENEEA. V lost 1 base to trimming and J lost 6 bases, with 13 bases between them. The CDR3 runs to 15 residues. The CDR3 is CASSLASGSVNEQFF. In nucleotides, the CDR3 is TGTGCCAGCAGCTTAGCCTCGGGGTCTGTCAATGAGCAGTTCTTC.

The chain combines TRBV18 with TRBJ2-5; a weak D match, TRBD1 (5 bases). Germline loops: CDR1 KGHSH, CDR2 LQKENI. The CDR3 has 14 residues. The V end was cut by 0 bases, the J end by 4 bases, with 9 bases between. The CDR3 bases are TGTGCCAGCTCACCACCGGGCAGGGTAGAGACCCAGTACTTC. Translating gives CASSPPGRVETQYF.

The table lists this clone with a few counts. In DNA, the CDR3 is TGTGCCAGCAGCCCGACAGGGCTCTCCTACAATGAGCAGTTCTTC. This encodes CASSPTGLSYNEQFF. The genes are TRBV28 and TRBJ2-1; 7 bases agree with TRBD1. This CDR3 spans 15 amino acids. The V gene end was trimmed by 6 bases and the J gene end by 0 bases; junction bases not matched to a gene: 5. The V gene's germline CDR1 is MDHEN and CDR2 SYDVKM.

The V gene is TRBV4-2, the J gene TRBJ2-4, with TRBD2 matching 10 bases. This CDR3 contains 16 residues. Looked up from germline, CDR1 is LGHNA and CDR2 is YNFKEQ. With 3 bases clipped from V and 0 bases from J, the junction kept 2 bases outside the gene matches. CDR3 DNA: TGTGCCAGCAGCCACCTAGCGGGGGTAGCCAAAAACATTCAGTACTTC. Its translation: CASSHLAGVAKNIQYF.

This clone was observed once. At one boundary the junction diverges from the germline segment, which might be a read error. Other DNA sequences from this sample encode an identical CDR3 as well. CDR3: CATSREPGTGNTEAFF. CDR3 DNA: TGTGCCACCAGCAGAGAGCCCGGGACAGGGAACACTGAGGCTTTCTTT. This chain connects TRBV15 to TRBJ1-1; TRBD1 matches 9 bases. This CDR3 region has 16 residues. CDR1 is LNHNV and CDR2 is YYDKDF in the germline V gene (reference sequence). The entire variable domain, with the rest obtained from reference TRBV15 and TRBJ1-1, is as follows: DAMVIQNPRYQVTQFGKPVTLSCSQTLNHNVMYWYQQKSSQAPKLLFHYYDKDFNNEADTPDNFQSRRPNTSFCFLDIRSPGLGDTAMYLCATSREPGTGNTEAFFGQGTRLTVV.

The chain is built from TRBV13 and TRBJ2-3; D is undetermined. Trimming took 3 bases from V and 8 from J, leaving 9 bases between them. Germline V gene sequence: CDR1 PRHDT, CDR2 FYEKMQ (reference sequence). This CDR3 is built from 12 residues. CDR3 protein: CASSFGPATQYF. DNA of the CDR3: TGTGCCAGCAGCTTTGGGCCAGCTACGCAGTATTTT.

The chain employs TRBV28 and TRBJ2-1; D is ambiguous. Looked up from germline, CDR1 is MDHEN and CDR2 is SYDVKM. This CDR3 has 13 residues. Trimming shortened V by 7 bases and J by 2 bases, and 9 bases separated the two germline ends. CDR3 residues: CASIPTPYNEQFF. The DNA of the CDR3 is TGTGCCAGCATCCCGACACCCTACAATGAGCAGTTCTTC.

The gene calls are TRBV5-6 and TRBJ2-1; D might be TRBD1 (5 bases). The length of the CDR3 is 17 residues. V lost 1 base to trimming and J lost 5 bases, with 19 bases between them. The germline V gene has CDR1 SGHDT and CDR2 YYEEEE. The CDR3 reads CASSLYWRQGPNNEQFF. The CDR3 DNA follows: TGTGCCAGCAGCTTGTACTGGCGGCAGGGCCCCAACAATGAGCAGTTCTTC.

The V call is TRBV29-1, the J call TRBJ2-7; no clear D. Germline lookup yields CDR1 SQVTM and CDR2 ANQGSEA. The CDR3 has 11 amino acids. The V gene lost 7 bases and the J gene lost 3 bases, with 10 bases spanning the gap. The chain's CDR3 is CSAVLGYEQYF. CDR3 nucleotide sequence: TGCAGCGCTGTTCTAGGCTACGAGCAGTACTTC.

A single count supports this clone. The J gene is TRBJ1-4, the V gene TRBV28; 8 positions match TRBD1. The ends lost 3 bases at V and 2 bases at J; junction bases unmatched: 5. CDR3 size: 16 residues. Germline V CDR1 and CDR2: MDHEN, SYDVKM. CDR3 in DNA: TGTGCCAGCAGTTTGGACAGGGCGTGGACTAATGAAAAACTGTTTTTT. This gives the protein CASSLDRAWTNEKLFF.

The rearrangement uses TRBV28 and TRBJ1-6, with D hard to call. Germline CDR1 is MDHEN and CDR2 is SYDVKM. Trimming removed 6 bases at V and 12 bases at J, with 12 bases between. The CDR3 runs 12 residues. CDR3 region: CASRDREGPLHF. CDR3 nucleotide sequence: TGTGCCAGCAGGGACCGGGAGGGACCCCTCCACTTT.

The CDR3 DNA sequence: TGTGCCAGCAGTTACGGGCGACAGGGCAACTATGGCTACACCTTC. Translation gives CASSYGRQGNYGYTF. J is TRBJ1-2 and V is TRBV6-5; 7 bases line up with TRBD1. The CDR3 length is 15 residues. Germline V CDR1 and CDR2: MNHEY, SVGAGI. V shed 2 bases, J shed 2 bases, and the junction held 5 bases outside the gene matches.

The chain employs TRBV7-9 and TRBJ2-3; no firm D call. Trimming removed 0 bases from V and 0 bases from J, with 4 bases in between. The CDR3 runs to 14 residues. Germline V gene data show CDR1 as SEHNR and CDR2 as FQNEAQ (reference sequence). The CDR3 region is CASSLASSTDTQYF. In nucleotides, the CDR3 is TGTGCCAGCAGCTTAGCTTCTAGCACAGATACGCAGTATTTT.

The chain combines TRBV7-2 with TRBJ2-7; 7 bases are a match to TRBD2. From germline, CDR1 is SGHTA and CDR2 FQGNSA. Trimming removed 1 base from V and 0 bases from J; junction bases left unmatched: 3. The CDR3 consists of 15 residues. The CDR3, as DNA: TGTGCCAGCAGCTTAGATGGCGGGGGCTCCTACGAGCAGTACTTC. Translation gives CASSLDGGGSYEQYF.

This CDR3 reads CASKTEGTEAFF. CDR3 in DNA: TGTGCCAGCAAAACGGAGGGCACTGAAGCTTTCTTT. V usage is TRBV7-2 and J usage is TRBJ1-1; D is uncertain. This CDR3 spans 12 amino acids. Germline CDR1 is SGHTA and CDR2 is FQGNSA. V was pared by 7 bases and J by 4 bases, with 10 bases between.

V gene TRBV5-5 combines with J gene TRBJ1-5, with 7 bases aligning to TRBD1. The CDR3 has 16 residues. Germline values: CDR1 SGHKS, CDR2 YYEKEE (reference sequence). V was pared by 2 bases and J by 6 bases, with 11 bases of the junction left unmatched. CDR3 DNA sequence: TGTGCCAGCAGCTTATTGACAGGGACCAGCGGTCAGCCCCAGCATTTT. This gives the protein CASSLLTGTSGQPQHF.

The chain uses TRBV7-2 and TRBJ2-7; 8 bases map to TRBD2. The CDR3 has 17 amino acids. V shed 1 base and J 4 bases; nucleotides not matched to a gene: 12. The germline V gene has CDR1 SGHTA and CDR2 FQGNSA. The chain's CDR3 is CASSLVHSGTSHYEQYF. CDR3 DNA: TGTGCCAGCAGCTTAGTTCATTCCGGGACTAGTCATTACGAGCAGTACTTC.

This chain connects TRBV29-1 to TRBJ2-3, with D possibly matching TRBD2 (6 bases). CDR1 and CDR2 (germline): SQVTM, ANQGSEA. This CDR3 is 15 amino acids long. V was clipped by 0 bases and J by 1 base, with 11 bases between them. This CDR3 is CSVEDPGGGTDTQYF. The CDR3 region has the DNA TGCAGCGTTGAAGATCCGGGCGGGGGCACAGATACGCAGTATTTT.

V gene TRBV11-3 combines with J gene TRBJ2-7, with D possibly being TRBD2 (6 bases). The CDR3 runs 13 residues. V was clipped by 5 bases and J by 2 bases, with 10 bases between them. Per the germline V gene, CDR1 is SGHNT and CDR2 is YENEEA. CDR3 DNA sequence: TGTGCCAGCAGCACGGGACTGACCTACGAGCAGTACTTC. This gives the protein CASSTGLTYEQYF.

The genes are TRBV7-9 and TRBJ2-1, with D perhaps matching TRBD1 (5 bases). CDR1 and CDR2 (germline): SEHNR, FQNEAQ (reference sequence). The CDR3 is 13 amino acids. V dropped 1 base and J dropped 9 bases, with 10 bases sitting between them. CDR3 nucleotide sequence: TGTGCCAGCAGCTTAGAGGGGCCCTCTGAGCAGTTCTTC. This gives the protein CASSLEGPSEQFF.

The sample holds one count of this clone. This rearrangement joins TRBV6-6 to TRBJ2-7, with D uncertain. The V gene's germline CDR1 is MNHNY and CDR2 SVGAGI (reference sequence). CDR3 length: 11 amino acids. V was clipped by 7 bases and J by 2 bases, with 6 bases between them. The CDR3 sequence: CASTGPYEQYF. The CDR3, as DNA: TGTGCCAGCACAGGTCCCTACGAGCAGTACTTC.